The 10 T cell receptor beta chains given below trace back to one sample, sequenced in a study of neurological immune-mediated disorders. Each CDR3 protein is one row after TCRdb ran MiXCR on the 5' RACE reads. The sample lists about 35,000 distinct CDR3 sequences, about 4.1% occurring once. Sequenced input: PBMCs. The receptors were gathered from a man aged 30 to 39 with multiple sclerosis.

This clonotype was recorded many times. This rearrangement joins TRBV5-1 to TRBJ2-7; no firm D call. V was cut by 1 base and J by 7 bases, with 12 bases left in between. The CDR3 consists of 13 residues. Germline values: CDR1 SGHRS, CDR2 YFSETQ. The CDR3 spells CASSLKFPREQYF. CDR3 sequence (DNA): TGCGCCAGCAGCTTGAAGTTTCCGCGGGAGCAGTACTTC.

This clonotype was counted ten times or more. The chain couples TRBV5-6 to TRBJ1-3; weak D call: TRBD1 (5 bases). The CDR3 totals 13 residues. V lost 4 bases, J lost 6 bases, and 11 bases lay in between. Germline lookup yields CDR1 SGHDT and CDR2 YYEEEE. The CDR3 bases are TGTGCCAGCAGCCCGGGACGTCTAAACACCATATATTTT. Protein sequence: CASSPGRLNTIYF.

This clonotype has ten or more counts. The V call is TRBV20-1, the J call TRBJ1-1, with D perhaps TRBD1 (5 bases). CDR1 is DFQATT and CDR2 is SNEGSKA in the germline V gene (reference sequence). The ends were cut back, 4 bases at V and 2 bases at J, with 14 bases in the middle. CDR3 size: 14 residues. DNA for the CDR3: TGCAGTGCTAACGGGGCGAGACCTAACACTGAAGCTTTCTTT. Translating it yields CSANGARPNTEAFF.

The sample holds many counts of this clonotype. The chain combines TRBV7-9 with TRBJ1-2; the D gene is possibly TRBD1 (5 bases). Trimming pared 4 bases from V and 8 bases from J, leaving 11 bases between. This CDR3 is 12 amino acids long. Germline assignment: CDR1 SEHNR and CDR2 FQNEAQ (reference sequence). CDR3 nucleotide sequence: TGTGCCAGCAGCTCGGGACTTCGGGGCTACACCTTC. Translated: CASSSGLRGYTF.

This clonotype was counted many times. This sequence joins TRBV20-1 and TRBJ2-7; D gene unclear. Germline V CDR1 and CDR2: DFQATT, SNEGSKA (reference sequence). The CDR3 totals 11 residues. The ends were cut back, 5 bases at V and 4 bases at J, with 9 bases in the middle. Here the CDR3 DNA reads TGCAGTGCTGCCGTTGGGTACGAGCAGTACTTC. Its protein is CSAAVGYEQYF.

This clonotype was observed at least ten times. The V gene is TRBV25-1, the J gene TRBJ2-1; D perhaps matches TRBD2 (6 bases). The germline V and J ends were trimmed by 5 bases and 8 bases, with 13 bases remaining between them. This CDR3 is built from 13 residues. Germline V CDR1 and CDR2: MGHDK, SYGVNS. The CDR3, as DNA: TGTGCCAGCAGTTCGGGGGATCGGGATGAGCAGTTCTTC. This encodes CASSSGDRDEQFF.

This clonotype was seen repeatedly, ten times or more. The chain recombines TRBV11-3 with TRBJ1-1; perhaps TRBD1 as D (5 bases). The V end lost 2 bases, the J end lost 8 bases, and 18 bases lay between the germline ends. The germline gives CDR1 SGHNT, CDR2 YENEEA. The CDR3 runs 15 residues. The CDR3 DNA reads TGTGCCAGCAGCTTACCTCCAAGAGGGGACGGGGAAGCTTTCTTT. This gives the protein CASSLPPRGDGEAFF.

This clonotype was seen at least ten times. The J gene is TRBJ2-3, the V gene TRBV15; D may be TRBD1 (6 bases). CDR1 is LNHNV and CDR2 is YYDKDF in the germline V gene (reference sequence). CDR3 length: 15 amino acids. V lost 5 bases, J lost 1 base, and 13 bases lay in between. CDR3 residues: CATSSHRAGTDTQYF. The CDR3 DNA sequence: TGTGCCACCAGCTCACACAGGGCGGGCACAGATACGCAGTATTTT.

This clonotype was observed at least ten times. The CDR3 sequence is CSVVNRRSYEQYF. CDR3 sequence (DNA): TGCAGCGTGGTTAACAGGCGATCCTACGAGCAGTACTTC. The chain couples TRBV29-1 to TRBJ2-7, with a weak D call TRBD1 (5 bases). The V gene lost 6 bases and the J gene lost 1 base, with 13 bases spanning the gap. CDR1 and CDR2 from the germline V gene are SQVTM and ANQGSEA. CDR3 length: 13 residues.

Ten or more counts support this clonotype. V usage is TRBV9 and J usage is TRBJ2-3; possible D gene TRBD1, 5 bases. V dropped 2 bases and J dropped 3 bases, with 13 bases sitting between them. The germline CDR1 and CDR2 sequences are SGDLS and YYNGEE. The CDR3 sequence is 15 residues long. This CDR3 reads CASSVGRLSTDTQYF. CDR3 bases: TGTGCCAGCAGCGTGGGGCGGTTGAGTACAGATACGCAGTATTTT.